This T cell receptor (beta chain) originates from a study of shared clonotypes between healthy human individuals (dated by TCRdb to 2018 to 2020). Broadly, across the study: The cohort included three men and a couple of women between 18 and 49 years of age. Per donor, three plates each were used for CD4 naive and CD4 memory, two for CD8 naive, and one for CD8 memory. To estimate repertoire size and how much clonotypes are shared between individuals, the study performed deep sequencing of blood TCR repertoires from five healthy adults. Different laboratories and diverse techniques were used to prepare libraries and sequence TCR repertoires, to increase sequencing depth and limit assay-specific biases. Between about 0.9 and 8.9 billion PBMCs per donor were obtained by leukapheresis. On the study overall, not on this receptor specifically: Even with the large sequencing depth, rarefaction of the sorted-subset datasets indicated that sequencing was incomplete. Larger estimated clonotype richness was generally found for naive subsets than for memory subsets. Only blood was sampled, and tissue TCR repertoires likely differ from those in blood. Compared with non-shared clonotypes, clonotypes shared by all four sorted-subset donors had higher generation probabilities. Pairwise subsampling led to the expectation that sequencing depth would affect the degree of clonotype sharing among donors. The genetic and exposure-history diversity represented was limited by the small number of donors. When several donors were compared, the shared fraction of clonotypes was 5% to 6.5% for naive CD4, roughly 3.3% for naive CD8, more than 2% for memory CD4, and roughly 0.43% for memory CD8.

Using the deep immunoSEQ assay, multiplex PCR amplified TCR CDR3 regions from genomic DNA. For each cell subset, the extracted genomic DNA was distributed evenly across all wells of several immunoSEQ 96-well plates, and each plate served as one replicate. For sorted subsets, roughly 200 ng of genomic DNA, equivalent to 25,000 to 35,000 T cell genomes, went into each replicate PCR. Purified libraries were quantified with a Qubit 3.0 fluorometer, sized on a Bioanalyzer 2100, and re-quantified with the KAPA Library Quantification kit. Each immunoSEQ 96-well plate was sequenced on its own single-read 150-cycle Illumina NextSeq 550 flow cell. The original pipeline was this. Because the immunoSEQ output held only junctional sequences and lacked quality scores, the filtering could not match the filtering applied to full-length reads. Sequences were annotated with PyIR, a Python wrapper for IgBLAST v1.9, and V/J genes and CDR3 were assigned using IMGT germline references. Reads were filtered out if the reads had weak V/J assignments (E-value above 1e-6), no CDR3, stop codons, out-of-frame junctions, or ambiguous translated residues. V3J clonotypes were defined as sequences sharing an identical inferred V gene, J gene, and CDR3 amino acid sequence. Percentage overlap between repertoires was calculated by dividing the number of shared unique clonotypes by the size of the smaller repertoire. Richness of each repertoire was evaluated using RTK rarefaction, the Chao1 estimator, and Recon v2.1 estimates of unobserved clonotypes. Generation probabilities were computed with OLGA for all TCRbeta clonotypes obtained by the gDNA method from four donors. Sourced from immuneACCESS, this table was stored by TCRdb with only in-frame sequences that have V and J called. A share of the clones is absent; for the studies checked, an unresolved V gene accounts for under half, and the remainder has no known explanation. For V, J and clone size, that table is used; D and trimming come from the DNA. The sample table records some 2.1 million clones; less than 95% of these occur just once. Of the sample, about 1.1% falls within the top ten clones.

Points on this clone: The antigen it binds to is not known. The record has no base qualities; no much larger clone is one base away.

For the CD8 naive samples, CD45RO-negative cells were positively selected for CCR7, yielding a CD45RA+CCR7+ population from which TemRA cells were excluded. The donors were healthy, HIV-negative adults with no recently reported acute infections or vaccinations. Only Caucasian adults living in Nashville, Tennessee, USA were represented among the donors. Blood was obtained by leukapheresis, after which PBMCs were separated by Ficoll-Histopaque density gradient centrifugation and cryopreserved in liquid nitrogen vapor phase. Analytical flow cytometry was used to check the purity and quantity of each magnetically sorted T cell population. Each sorted fraction had its genomic DNA isolated and then quantified by UV absorbance on a Nanodrop 2000c. V has 3 bases trimmed and J has 6 bases trimmed; junction bases matching no gene number 7. For CDR1 and CDR2, the germline V gene (reference sequence) lists SEHNR and FQNEAQ. The CDR3 runs 15 amino acids, cysteine and phenylalanine included. Only CDR3 DNA is held: 45 bases, read in frame from base 1.

The specimen was naive CD8+ T cells sorted from blood. What the cell subset or site label conveys for this sample: CD45RA+CCR7+. Recombination joined TRBV7-9 with TRBJ2-2; the central 7 bases match TRBD1. This clonotype was sampled from a man aged 18 to 35 in good health. The DNA is as follows: TGTGCCAGCAGCTTCGAGGGGGCGGTGTCCGGGGAGCTGTTTTTT. Translated, this gives CASSFEGAVSGELFF.